This TCR beta chain was observed in a study of technical replicates of blood from several donors. TCRdb's copy holds only in-frame clones and misses some; the assay was immunoSEQ multiplex PCR. The sample yields roughly 83,000 clones, approximately 92% seen once. Germline CDR1 MNHEY, CDR2 SVGAGI. The germline V and J ends were trimmed by 5 bases and 7 bases, with 17 bases remaining between them. The CDR3 consists of 14 residues. This TCR was sampled from a human donor in good health. The material sequenced was T cells isolated from PBMCs. The chain couples TRBV6-5 to TRBJ2-5; a possible D gene is TRBD2 (6 bases). CDR3 region: CASSLAGTPGTQYF. The CDR3 bases are TGTGCCAGCAGTCTGGCGGGGACCCCCGGGACCCAGTACTTC.